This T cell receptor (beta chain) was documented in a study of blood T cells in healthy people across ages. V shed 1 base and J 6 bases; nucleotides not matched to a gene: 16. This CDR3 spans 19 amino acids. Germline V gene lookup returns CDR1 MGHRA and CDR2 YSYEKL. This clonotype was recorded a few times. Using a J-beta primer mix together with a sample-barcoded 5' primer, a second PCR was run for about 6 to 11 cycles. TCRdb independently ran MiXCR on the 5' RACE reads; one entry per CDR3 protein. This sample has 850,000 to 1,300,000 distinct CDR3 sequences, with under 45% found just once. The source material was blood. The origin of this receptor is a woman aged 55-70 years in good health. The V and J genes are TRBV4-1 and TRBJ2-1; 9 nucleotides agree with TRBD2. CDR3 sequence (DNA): TGCGCCAGCAGCCAAGTCTGGCTAGCGGGGTTAAGGTTGGGCAATGAGCAGTTCTTC. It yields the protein CASSQVWLAGLRLGNEQFF.